This T cell receptor beta chain was retrieved from a study of Ad26.COV2.S vaccination and SARS-CoV-2 variants. V lost 2 bases and J 2 bases, leaving 5 bases between the germline ends. Germline CDR1 and CDR2: MNHEY and SVGEGT. CDR3 length equals 13 residues. Regarding the study as a whole: Total T cell responses, in the TCR breadth and depth analyses, may have been underestimated.

Sequenced by immunoSEQ multiplex PCR; TCRdb stores in-frame clones only, minus some. Of hundreds of thousands of clones in the sample, 88% were seen once. In the case of this clone: Its antigen is unidentified.

The sample's treatment: around 19 received Ad26.COV2.S at low or high dose, single or two shots; five or six received placebo; per-sample allocation not given. Collection of the samples took place on day 63 after the first injection of vaccine or placebo. The chain uses TRBV6-2 or TRBV6-3 and TRBJ2-3, with D uncertain. The receptor was derived from a person aged 18 to 59 who received the Ad26.COV2.S COVID-19 vaccine or a placebo. This sample comprised peripheral blood, obtained in a trial of Ad26.COV2.S vaccine versus placebo. This CDR3 is CASSYQDTDTQYF. The CDR3 DNA is TGTGCCAGCAGTTACCAGGACACAGATACGCAGTATTTT.